Detailed here is one T cell receptor (beta chain). It has no known antigen specificity. No qualities accompany the bases; no much larger clone lies one base away. This entry belongs to a study of blood T cell repertoires in COVID-19 (dated by TCRdb to about 2020). Regarding the study in general: The collaborator samples originated in the United States, Italy and Spain and spanned the acute and convalescent phases of COVID-19. Where available, HLA class I and class II types were taken from metadata supplied by the sample provider and were not determined by assay-based typing. Subjects who had been exposed to COVID-19, were actively infected with it, or had recovered from it provided the deeply sampled blood TCRbeta repertoires that made up the dataset. Nearly every sample came with metadata listing a de-identified subject ID, COVID-19 status, age in years and sex. The repertoires were released in a freely available public database intended as a resource for research on the immune response to SARS-CoV-2. The prospective study material was composed of cDNA or gDNA derived from T cells, B-cell-depleted T cells, or PBMCs. The samples were drawn from the first 160 participants of the ongoing ImmuneRACE study and from under 1,500 subjects provided by 6 global collaborators. What the authors observed across the whole study: The quantity of clinical and demographic metadata differed by source and by participant and was supplied without curation.

The immunoSEQ Assay, a bias-controlled multiplex PCR, was used to amplify TCRbeta CDR3 regions from genomic DNA. Under the source paper's analysis protocol: The number of nucleated cells in each sample was estimated by amplification of reference gene primers within the assay. Sequence reads were collapsed and filtered to measure the absolute abundance of every unique TCRbeta CDR3 rearrangement. For each sample, productive Simpson clonality was calculated as the square root of Simpson's diversity index over productive rearrangements. This is the immuneACCESS table as TCRdb keeps it, with only in-frame sequences that have V and J called. A part of the clones is gone; compared with another copy, unresolved V genes explain less than half, and the rest is unexplained. The DNA was the basis for D and trimming; V, J and clone size are from that table. The table for this sample lists some 150,000 clones; approximately 90% of them were counted only once. About 15% of the sample belongs to the ten largest clones.

V ends up 0 bases short and J 2 bases short, with an unmatched junction base count of 3. CDR1 and CDR2, per the germline V gene (reference sequence), are LNHNV and YYDKDF. The CDR3 numbers 16 residues from cysteine through phenylalanine. This entry keeps only the CDR3 DNA: 48 bases, framed from base 1. Collaborating institutions collected whole blood in K2EDTA tubes following their own protocols. For TCRbeta analysis, collaborators shipped samples as frozen whole blood, isolated PBMCs, or DNA extracted from either of those sample types. Sequenced sample: peripheral blood. The clonotype comes from a woman aged 40 to 50 with acute or convalescent COVID-19. This chain is built from TRBV15 and TRBJ1-5, and 8 bases in between align with TRBD1. The DNA sequence is as follows: TGTGCCACCAGCAGAGAGGCGACAGGGGGCAATCAGCCCCAGCATTTT. Translation gives CATSREATGGNQPQHF.